These T cell receptor beta chains were read from a single sample in a study of chemoradiotherapy in HPV16-positive cancers. The assay was immunoSEQ multiplex PCR, and TCRdb's table has in-frame clones only and misses some. The data hold approximately 12,000 clones, with 63% observed a single time. The specimen was obtained from a patient who underwent chemoradiotherapy. Receptors were obtained from a human donor with HPV-associated anogenital cancer. The CDR3 runs from the conserved cysteine through the conserved F or W. Each record gives: V gene, clone size, J gene, D gene, CDR3 DNA, CDR3 protein. D genes are given only for firm matches. A clone size is listed for some rows: how often the clone was seen (once, few, many), or a class if it is expanded.

TRBV20-1	NA	TRBJ1-2	NA	TGCAGTGGGCGGGGGTTAGGGGGCTACACCTTC	CSGRGLGGYTF
TRBV19	NA	TRBJ2-2	NA	TGTGCCAGTAGTATCCCCGGGGAGCTGTTTTTT	CASSIPGELFF
TRBV7-8	few	TRBJ2-2	TRBD1	TGTGCCAGCAGCTTAAAGGGGGCAAGGACCGGGGAGCTGTTTTTT	CASSLKGARTGELFF
TRBV5-6	once	TRBJ2-7	TRBD1	TGTGCCAGCAGCTTGTTGGGACAGGGTTACGAGCAGTACTTC	CASSLLGQGYEQYF
TRBV12-5	NA	TRBJ1-5	NA	TGTGCTAGTGGCTTCATTAGCAATCAGCCCCAGCATTTT	CASGFISNQPQHF
TRBV6-5	NA	TRBJ1-2	NA	TGTGCCAGCAGCCCGGGGGGGCCTCGCTATGGCTACACCTTC	CASSPGGPRYGYTF
TRBV11-2	NA	TRBJ2-1	TRBD2	TGTGCCAGCAGCCCAGGAACGGGGGGTAATGAGCAGTTCTTC	CASSPGTGGNEQFF
TRBV10-1	NA	TRBJ1-1	NA	TGCGCCAGGGGGGTCTGGGGACGGGGCACTGAAGCTTTCTTT	CARGVWGRGTEAFF
TRBV29-1	NA	TRBJ1-4	NA	TGCAGCGTTGGTGGGGATGAAAAACTGTTTTTT	CSVGGDEKLFF
TRBV9	NA	TRBJ2-1	TRBD2	TGTGCCAGCAGCGTAGTGGTTAGCGGGGGAGGTGAGCAGTTCTTC	CASSVVVSGGGEQFF
TRBV10-3	NA	TRBJ2-6	TRBD1	TGTGCCATCAGCCAGACAGGGGGTGGCTCTGGGGCCAACGTCCTGACTTTC	CAISQTGGGSGANVLTF
TRBV7-9	few	TRBJ2-2	TRBD2	TGTGCCAGCAGCTCACACCTAGCGGGGGGTCCCACCGGGGAGCTGTTTTTT	CASSSHLAGGPTGELFF
TRBV10-3	few	TRBJ2-1	TRBD1	TGTGCCATCAGTGCCGGGACAGGGGTTAATGAGCAGTTCTTC	CAISAGTGVNEQFF
TRBV6-6	NA	TRBJ2-5	TRBD1	TGTGCCAGCAGGGACCGGGACAGGGCGCAAGAGACCCAGTACTTC	CASRDRDRAQETQYF
TRBV10-2	few	TRBJ1-2	NA	TGCGCCAGCAGTGTTGGAGCGTTAGTCTATGGCTACACCTTC	CASSVGALVYGYTF
TRBV9	NA	TRBJ2-1	TRBD2	TGTGCCAGCAGCCCCCAACCGGGGGGGGTCTACAATGAGCAGTTCTTC	CASSPQPGGVYNEQFF
TRBV18	NA	TRBJ1-6	NA	TGTGCCAGCTCTACGGGGGGGACGGTGAATTCACCCCTCCACTTT	CASSTGGTVNSPLHF
TRBV11-3	NA	TRBJ2-1	TRBD2	TGTGCCAGCAGCCCTACCGCGGGGGGCCTCGGTGAGCAGTTCTTC	CASSPTAGGLGEQFF
TRBV9	once	TRBJ2-2	NA	TGTGCCAGCAGCGTAGAGGGTCTTAGCACCGGGGAGCTGTTTTTT	CASSVEGLSTGELFF
TRBV19	NA	TRBJ1-6	TRBD1	TGTGCCAGTAGTATCCTCGGGACAGCTAATTCACCCCTCCACTTT	CASSILGTANSPLHF
TRBV7-2	few	TRBJ2-3	NA	TGTGCCAGCAGTTTTATAGAAGATACGCAGTATTTT	CASSFIEDTQYF
TRBV4-2	NA	TRBJ2-3	NA	TGTGCCAGCAGTCCAAGACTTCAACACACAGATACGCAGTATTTT	CASSPRLQHTDTQYF
TRBV5-4	few	TRBJ1-2	TRBD1	TGTGCCAGCAGCTTGGGCAGGGGGTATGGCTACACCTTC	CASSLGRGYGYTF
TRBV5-1	few	TRBJ2-3	TRBD1	TGCGCCAGCAGCTTTTTGGAGCACAGGGGGCTCGTAGGTAGTACGCAGTATTTT	CASSFLEHRGLVGSTQYF
TRBV5-8	few	TRBJ1-5	NA	TGTGCCAGCACCCCGCGGGTCGTTAATCAGCCCCAGCATTTT	CASTPRVVNQPQHF
TRBV4-2	NA	TRBJ2-5	TRBD2	TGTGCCAGCAGCCAAGAACCTAGCGGGGGGCCCCGGGAAGTTGACTTC	CASSQEPSGGPREVDF
TRBV11-3	NA	TRBJ1-1	NA	TGTGCCAGCAGCTTAGCCGAGAACACTGAAGCTTTCTTT	CASSLAENTEAFF
TRBV4-1	NA	TRBJ2-7	NA	TGCGCCAGCAGCCAAGTCGAGGGCTCCTACGAGCAGTACTTC	CASSQVEGSYEQYF
TRBV6-1	NA	TRBJ1-2	TRBD1	TGTGCCAGCAGATTGACAGGGAACTATGGCTACACCTTC	CASRLTGNYGYTF
TRBV4-1	NA	TRBJ1-1	NA	TGCGCCAGCAGCCCAAACACCTTGAACACTGAAGCTTTCTTT	CASSPNTLNTEAFF
TRBV5-1	NA	TRBJ2-7	NA	TGCGCCAGCAGCTTGGGATTTAATAACGAGCAGTACTTC	CASSLGFNNEQYF
TRBV5-1	NA	TRBJ1-6	NA	TGCGCCAGCAGCTTGGGCCCAAGGCAGGGTAGTGGTTCACCCCTCCACTTT	CASSLGPRQGSGSPLHF
TRBV12-5	few	TRBJ2-1	NA	TGTGCTAGTGGCCGGGGGTACAATGAGCAGTTCTTC	CASGRGYNEQFF
TRBV9	few	TRBJ2-7	TRBD1	TGTGCCAGCAGCGGGCCGAAGACAGGGGGTGCCTACGAGCAGTACTTC	CASSGPKTGGAYEQYF
TRBV25-1	few	TRBJ1-2	NA	TGTGCCAGCAGCGAGGGGGGAAACTATGGCTACACCTTC	CASSEGGNYGYTF
TRBV30	NA	TRBJ2-7	NA	TGTGCCTGGAGTGCATACAGGAACGAGCAGTACTTC	CAWSAYRNEQYF
TRBV5-1	few	TRBJ1-4	NA	TGCGCCAGCAGCTCTGAGTCGGGAGTCGAAAAACTGTTTTTT	CASSSESGVEKLFF
TRBV6-6	NA	TRBJ1-6	TRBD1	TGTGCCACCGCGGGACAGGGGAATTCACCCCTCCACTTT	CATAGQGNSPLHF
TRBV20-1	NA	TRBJ1-1	NA	TGCAGTGCTACGCGAGGAACTGAAGCTTTCTTT	CSATRGTEAFF